This T cell receptor beta chain originates from a study of blood T cell repertoires in COVID-19. About the study: The origin of the acute and convalescent COVID-19 samples was the United States, Italy and Spain. PBMCs, B-cell-depleted T cells, or T cells provided the cDNA or gDNA that made up the material.

Original data processing: Reference gene primer amplification yielded estimated nucleated cell counts. Method: immunoSEQ multiplex PCR; TCRdb's copy keeps in-frame clones and lacks some. V, J and clone size were drawn from that table, and D and trimming were deduced from the DNA. The repertoire holds 80,000 to 95,000 clones, around 87% seen once, with about 18% in the top ten. V dropped 4 bases and J dropped 0 bases, with 15 bases sitting between them. From germline, CDR1 is SNHLY and CDR2 FYNNEI. This CDR3 is 16 amino acids long. What was sequenced was peripheral blood. The chain employs TRBV2 and TRBJ1-2, with D uncertain. The TCR comes from a human donor in a cohort sampled during active COVID-19. DNA of the CDR3: TGTGCCAGCAGTGCTCGGGCCCTAGCAACTAACTATGGCTACACCTTC. This translates into CASSARALATNYGYTF. Full variable domain (rest looked up from reference TRBV2 and TRBJ1-2): EPEVTQTPSHQVTQMGQEVILRCVPISNHLYFYWYRQILGQKVEFLVSFYNNEISEKSEIFDDQFSVERPDGSNFTLKIRSTKLEDSAMYFCASSARALATNYGYTFGSGTRLTVV.